These T cell receptor beta chains were read from a single sample in a study of early T cells in non-severe SARS-CoV-2 infection. TCRdb passed the 5' RACE reads through MiXCR, listing each CDR3 protein once. The sample carries some 120,000 distinct CDR3 sequences, more than 12% recorded once. The sample was whole blood. The source of these receptors is an adult who was a healthcare worker with PCR-confirmed SARS-CoV-2 infection or an uninfected control (not recorded which). Each CDR3 is given with its conserved first and last residue. D genes are given only for firm matches. Clone size is not always given. Where it is, it says once, few, many or a class for expanded clones.

v_gene	d_gene	abundance	j_gene	CDR3aa	CDR3nt
TRBV5-1	TRBD1	.	TRBJ2-5	CASSPTTGEGETQYF	TGCGCCAGCAGCCCCACAACAGGGGAAGGAGAGACCCAGTACTTC
TRBV7-9	.	few	TRBJ1-4	CASSLNSGATNEKLFF	TGTGCCAGCAGCTTAAATTCGGGCGCAACTAATGAAAAACTGTTTTTT
TRBV7-9	.	.	TRBJ1-1	CASTRGPNTEAFF	TGTGCCAGCACTAGGGGCCCGAACACTGAAGCTTTCTTT
TRBV6-4	.	few	TRBJ2-2	CASRNTEAAGELFF	TGTGCCAGCAGAAACACAGAGGCAGCCGGGGAGCTGTTTTTT
TRBV13	TRBD2	many	TRBJ2-3	CASSLYGLVVGTDTQYF	TGTGCCAGCAGCTTATACGGACTAGTGGTGGGCACAGATACGCAGTATTTT
TRBV7-2	.	few	TRBJ1-2	CASSYSGSPGYGYTF	TGTGCCAGCAGCTATTCAGGGTCTCCGGGGTATGGCTACACCTTC
TRBV29-1	TRBD2	.	TRBJ2-5	CSVKRGGTQYF	TGCAGCGTTAAGCGGGGCGGGACCCAGTACTTC
TRBV9	.	.	TRBJ2-5	CASSVAAGETQYF	TGTGCCAGCAGCGTAGCGGCGGGGGAGACCCAGTACTTC
TRBV27	.	many	TRBJ1-1	CASSLGGSEAFF	TGTGCCAGCAGTTTAGGCGGGAGTGAAGCTTTCTTT
TRBV9	TRBD2	.	TRBJ2-1	CASSRDSGGTGNEQFF	TGTGCCAGCAGTAGAGATAGCGGGGGGACAGGCAATGAGCAGTTCTTC
TRBV7-9	TRBD2	few	TRBJ2-1	CASRGSGGLNEQFF	TGTGCCAGCAGGGGTAGCGGGGGGCTAAATGAGCAGTTCTTC
TRBV10-3	.	few	TRBJ1-1	CAISTTGTEAFF	TGTGCCATCAGCACCACAGGGACTGAAGCTTTCTTT
TRBV7-2	.	.	TRBJ1-2	CASSPTAGYGYTF	TGTGCCAGCAGCCCGACAGCCGGGTATGGCTACACCTTC
TRBV2	.	.	TRBJ2-2	CASSENAGRSTGELFF	TGTGCCAGCAGTGAGAATGCAGGGCGAAGCACCGGGGAGCTGTTTTTT
TRBV5-1	TRBD1	few	TRBJ2-2	CASSLPGTALNTGELFF	TGCGCCAGCAGCTTACCCGGGACAGCCTTGAACACCGGGGAGCTGTTTTTT
TRBV7-9	TRBD1	.	TRBJ2-1	CASSSTGSGNEQFF	TGTGCCAGCAGCTCGACAGGGTCGGGGAATGAGCAGTTCTTC
TRBV6-6	.	.	TRBJ2-1	CASSYSGLYNEQFF	TGTGCCAGCAGTTACTCGGGACTGTACAATGAGCAGTTCTTC
TRBV19	.	.	TRBJ1-1	CASSMWAMNTEAFF	TGTGCCAGTAGTATGTGGGCAATGAACACTGAAGCTTTCTTT
TRBV20-1	.	.	TRBJ1-2	CSARDFRAPDYGYTF	TGCAGTGCTAGAGATTTCCGGGCCCCTGACTATGGCTACACCTTC
TRBV20-1	TRBD2	.	TRBJ2-3	CSAQEGREITDTQYF	TGCAGTGCTCAAGAGGGGCGGGAGATCACAGATACGCAGTATTTT
TRBV7-6	.	once	TRBJ1-4	CASSLRTGEKLFF	TGTGCCAGCAGCCTGCGGACGGGTGAAAAACTGTTTTTT
TRBV5-1	.	.	TRBJ2-5	CASSRELSSETQYF	TGCGCCAGCAGCCGGGAGCTTAGCAGTGAGACCCAGTACTTC
TRBV19	.	.	TRBJ2-5	CASSIRQGRGVETQYF	TGTGCCAGTAGTATCAGACAGGGGAGGGGAGTGGAGACCCAGTACTTC
TRBV19	.	.	TRBJ2-1	CASSTSDGGRGSYNEQFF	TGTGCCAGTAGTACCTCGGACGGGGGAAGGGGATCCTACAATGAGCAGTTCTTC
TRBV6-1	.	many	TRBJ1-1	CASERVGSTEAFF	TGTGCCAGCGAAAGGGTTGGGTCCACTGAAGCTTTCTTT
TRBV4-1	.	few	TRBJ1-6	CASSQELTRQGNSPLHF	TGCGCCAGCAGCCAAGAATTGACCAGGCAAGGGAACTCACCCCTCCACTTT
TRBV29-1	TRBD1	few	TRBJ2-7	CSVDQGAYGQYF	TGCAGCGTTGACCAGGGGGCCTATGGGCAGTACTTC
TRBV29-1	.	few	TRBJ2-5	CSVVGSQETQYF	TGCAGCGTTGTTGGCTCCCAAGAGACCCAGTACTTC
TRBV24-1	.	.	TRBJ1-2	CATSDGIGYTF	TGTGCCACCAGTGACGGAATTGGCTACACCTTC
TRBV6-2/TRBV6-3	TRBD1	many	TRBJ2-5	CASAQGGFQETQYF	TGTGCCAGCGCCCAAGGGGGCTTTCAAGAGACCCAGTACTTC
TRBV11-2	.	.	TRBJ1-1	CASSLGGVAAFF	TGTGCCAGCAGCTTAGGGGGGGTGGCGGCTTTCTTT
TRBV7-3	TRBD1	few	TRBJ2-2	CASSEGTGANTGELFF	TGTGCCAGCAGCGAAGGGACAGGGGCGAACACCGGGGAGCTGTTTTTT
TRBV6-6	TRBD2	.	TRBJ2-1	CASSTRGTSGANEQFF	TGTGCCAGCTCGACTCGGGGGACTAGCGGGGCCAATGAGCAGTTCTTC
TRBV5-1	.	few	TRBJ1-1	CASSLTGDGGTEAFF	TGCGCCAGCAGTTTGACCGGGGATGGAGGCACTGAAGCTTTCTTT
TRBV24-1	.	few	TRBJ2-1	CATSRAGGDEQFF	TGTGCCACCAGTCGGGCAGGGGGGGATGAGCAGTTCTTC
TRBV3-1	.	few	TRBJ1-3	CASSQVQRGRGGNTIYF	TGTGCCAGCAGCCAAGTTCAGCGGGGGCGCGGTGGAAACACCATATATTTT
TRBV11-2	TRBD1	many	TRBJ2-1	CASSLEQGILNEQFF	TGTGCCAGCAGCTTAGAACAGGGGATTCTCAATGAGCAGTTCTTC